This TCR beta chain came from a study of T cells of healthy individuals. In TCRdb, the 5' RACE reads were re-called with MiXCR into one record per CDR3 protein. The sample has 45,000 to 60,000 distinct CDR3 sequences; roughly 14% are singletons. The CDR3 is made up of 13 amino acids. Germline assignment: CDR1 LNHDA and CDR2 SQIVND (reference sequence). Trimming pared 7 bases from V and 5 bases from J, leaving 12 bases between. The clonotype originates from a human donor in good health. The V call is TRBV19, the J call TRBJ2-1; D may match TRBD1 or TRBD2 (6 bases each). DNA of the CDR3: TGTGCCAGTACCGGGGGCCCTCACAATGAGCAGTTCTTC. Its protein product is CASTGGPHNEQFF.